This T cell receptor (beta chain) was captured in a study of T cell responses to AZD1222 COVID-19 vaccine. Study-level results: Spike-specific TCR breadth and depth went up after people got two AZD1222 doses. It was only after the peak T cell response that any repertoires were sampled. Seropositive status at baseline applied to only five or six AZD1222 recipients.

Trimming took off 4 bases at V and 6 bases at J, with 10 bases between the two ends. This CDR3 has 13 amino acids. The germline V gene encodes CDR1 MDHEN and CDR2 SYDVKM. Profiling relied on immunoSEQ multiplex PCR, and the TCRdb table lists in-frame clones only, not all of them. Seen here are some 150,000 clones, under 95% observed once, and the top ten hold 5%. This clone has a handful of counts. Its antigen is still unknown. This chain joins TRBV28 and TRBJ1-5, with D tentatively TRBD1 (5 bases). This clonotype originated in an adult in good health. The starting material was peripheral blood, obtained on day 0 of AZD1222 vaccination. This CDR3 is CASSSQGVQPQHF. CDR3 sequence (DNA): TGTGCCAGCAGTTCGCAGGGAGTTCAGCCCCAGCATTTT.